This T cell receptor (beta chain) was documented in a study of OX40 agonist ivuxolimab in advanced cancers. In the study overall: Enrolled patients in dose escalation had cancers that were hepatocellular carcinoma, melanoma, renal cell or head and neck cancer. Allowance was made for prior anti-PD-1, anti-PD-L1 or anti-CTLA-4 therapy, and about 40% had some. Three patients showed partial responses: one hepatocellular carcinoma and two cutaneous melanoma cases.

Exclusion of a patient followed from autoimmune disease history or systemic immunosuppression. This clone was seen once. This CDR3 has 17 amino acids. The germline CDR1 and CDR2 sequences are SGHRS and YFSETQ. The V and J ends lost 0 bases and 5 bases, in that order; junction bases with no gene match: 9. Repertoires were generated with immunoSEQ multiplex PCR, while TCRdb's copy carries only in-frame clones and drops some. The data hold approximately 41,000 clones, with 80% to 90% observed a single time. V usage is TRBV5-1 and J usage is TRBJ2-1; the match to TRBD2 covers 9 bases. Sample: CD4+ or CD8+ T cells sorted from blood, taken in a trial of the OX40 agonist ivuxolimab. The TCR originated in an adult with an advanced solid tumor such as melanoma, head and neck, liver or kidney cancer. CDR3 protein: CASSLDPSGGRNNEQFF. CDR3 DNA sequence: TGCGCCAGCAGCTTGGATCCAAGCGGGGGGAGAAACAATGAGCAGTTCTTC. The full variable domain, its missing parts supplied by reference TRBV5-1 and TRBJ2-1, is KAGVTQTPRYLIKTRGQQVTLSCSPISGHRSVSWYQQTPGQGLQFLFEYFSETQRNKGNFPGRFSGRQFSNSRSEMNVSTLELGDSALYLCASSLDPSGGRNNEQFFGPGTRLTVL.